This T cell receptor beta chain was captured in a study of CD8 T cells in Susac syndrome. Broader study findings: Only a relatively small number of individuals were included in the TCR sequencing and HLA analysis.

On this clonotype: Antigen unknown.

RNA totalling about 0.5 to 1 ug underwent reverse transcription with random hexamers. It was immunoSEQ multiplex PCR that amplified TCR beta CDR3 across 54 Vbeta and 13 Jbeta. TCRdb redid the calling of the immunoSEQ multiplex PCR reads with MiXCR, one entry per CDR3 protein. The table shows more than 200,000 distinct CDR3 sequences, with 80% to 95% occurring only once. The CDR3 loop spans 15 amino acids. Germline V lookup: CDR1 MDHEN, CDR2 SYDVKM. V gave up 5 bases and J gave up 1 base; unmatched junction bases: 5. TCR beta sequences were obtained from blood CD8+ and CD4+ T cells. FACS enriched CD8+ TEMRA cells, while bulk CD8+ and CD4+ were negatively isolated.

The TCR sequence derives from a human donor with multiple sclerosis. The sample comprised CD4+ T cells from PBMCs. V usage is TRBV28 and J usage is TRBJ1-5; 7 nucleotides line up with TRBD1. The CDR3 nucleotides are TGTGCCAGCAGTCCAGGGGGATGGAGCAATCAGCCCCAGCATTTT. The encoded protein is CASSPGGWSNQPQHF. The variable domain in full, completed from reference TRBV28 and TRBJ1-5, reads DVKVTQSSRYLVKRTGEKVFLECVQDMDHENMFWYRQDPGLGLRLIYFSYDVKMKEKGDIPEGYSVSREKKERFSLILESASTNQTSMYLCASSPGGWSNQPQHFGDGTRLSIL.